Sequencing of this T cell receptor (beta chain) was carried out in a study of T cell responses to AZD1222 COVID-19 vaccine. Across the study: Second-dose timings of about 4 or about 12 weeks were pooled.

Regarding the study as a whole: Repertoires were obtained only post-peak T cell response. Seropositivity was recorded at baseline in only a handful of AZD1222 recipients. Females made up more of the donors, who were largely white British, and clonal diversity may have come out too low.

Some clones are missing from TCRdb's copy, which holds only in-frame ones; the method was immunoSEQ multiplex PCR. Found here are more than 150,000 clones, almost 95% of them singletons; the top ten hold more than 9%. The CDR3 totals 17 residues. Germline lookup yields CDR1 LGHNA and CDR2 YSLEER. V lost 4 bases, J lost 6 bases, and 11 bases stayed unmatched. With regard to this clone: Its antigen is undetermined.

This specimen consisted of peripheral blood, obtained on day 0 of AZD1222 vaccination. This clonotype was obtained from an adult in good health. The chain is built from TRBV4-3 and TRBJ1-6; TRBD1 agrees at 8 bases. This chain's CDR3 is CASSPSGQGRFNSPLHF. For the CDR3, the DNA is TGCGCCAGCAGCCCGTCTGGACAGGGACGGTTTAATTCACCCCTCCACTTT.